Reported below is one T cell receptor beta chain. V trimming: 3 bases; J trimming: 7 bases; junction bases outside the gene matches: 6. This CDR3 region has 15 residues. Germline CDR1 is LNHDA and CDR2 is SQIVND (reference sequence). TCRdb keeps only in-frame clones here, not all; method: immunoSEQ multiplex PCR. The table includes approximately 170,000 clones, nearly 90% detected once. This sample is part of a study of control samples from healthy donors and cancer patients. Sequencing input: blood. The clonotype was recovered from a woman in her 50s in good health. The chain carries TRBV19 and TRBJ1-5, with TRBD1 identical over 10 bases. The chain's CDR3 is CASSIGTGVGQPQHF. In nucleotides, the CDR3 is TGTGCCAGTAGTATCGGGACAGGGGTCGGGCAGCCCCAGCATTTT.